The 17 T cell receptor beta chains below all came from one sample that was sequenced in a study. The sorted Tregs were CD4+CD25+CD127-/low cells. TCRdb used MiXCR to reprocess the 5' RACE reads, holding one entry per CDR3 protein. The sample has 35,000 to 50,000 distinct CDR3 sequences, less than 25% seen once. The material sequenced was Tregs sorted from blood. The receptors shown here come from a female donor with breast cancer.

Concerning this clonotype itself: A clone one base away is much larger, so this may be a read error. The J gene is TRBJ1-2, the V gene TRBV7-8; D possibly corresponds to TRBD1 (5 bases). V gave up 7 bases and J gave up 2 bases, with 26 bases separating them. CDR1 and CDR2 (germline): SGHVS, FQNEAQ. The CDR3 has 18 residues. The chain's CDR3 is CASNPRARRARDNYGYTF. CDR3 bases: TGTGCCAGCAACCCCAGGGCCAGGAGGGCCAGGGACAACTATGGCTACACCTTC.

This clonotype was seen a few times. J is TRBJ1-4 and V is TRBV29-1, with no clear D. There are 13 residues in the CDR3. Deletions cut 1 base from V and 6 bases from J, with 9 bases between. CDR1 and CDR2 from the germline V gene are SQVTM and ANQGSEA. CDR3 region: CSVEATTDEKLFF. The CDR3 coding sequence is TGCAGCGTTGAAGCGACGACTGATGAAAAACTGTTTTTT.

The rearrangement links TRBV27 to TRBJ1-5; 9 bases line up with TRBD1. The V gene end was trimmed by 7 bases and the J gene end by 6 bases; junction bases not matched to a gene: 10. The CDR3 covers 15 residues. The germline V gene encodes CDR1 MNHEY and CDR2 SMNVEV (reference sequence). The CDR3 spells CASKADRGSSQPQHF. As DNA, the CDR3 is TGTGCCAGCAAAGCCGACAGGGGGTCATCTCAGCCCCAGCATTTT.

On this clonotype: Possible read error: a much larger clone is one base away. V usage is TRBV6-5 and J usage is TRBJ2-6; the match to TRBD2 covers 11 bases. CDR1 and CDR2 from the germline V gene are MNHEY and SVGAGI. The CDR3 has 17 residues. CDR3 in amino acids: CVSRVLAGGSGANVLTF. The CDR3 bases are TGTGTCAGCAGAGTTCTAGCGGGAGGCTCTGGGGCCAACGTCCTGACTTTC.

On this clonotype: A single base separates this from a much larger clone, so it may be a read error. The chain links TRBV6-5 to TRBJ2-5, with 12 positions matching TRBD1. The CDR3 runs to 15 residues. Germline lookup yields CDR1 MNHEY and CDR2 SVGAGI. V trimming: 6 bases; J trimming: 5 bases; junction bases outside the gene matches: 7. CDR3 sequence: CASRLGTGGGETQYF. As DNA, the CDR3 is TGTGCCAGCAGACTCGGGACAGGGGGCGGTGAGACCCAGTACTTC.

About this clonotype: One base away lies a much larger clone, so this may be a sequencing read error. The chain joins TRBV7-2 to TRBJ2-5, with a weak D call TRBD2 (5 bases). Germline V gene lookup returns CDR1 SGHTA and CDR2 FQGNSA. The length of the CDR3 is 14 residues. CDR3 sequence: CASSLELVSETRYF. The DNA for the CDR3 is TGTGCCAGCAGCTTAGAACTAGTCTCCGAGACCCGGTACTTC.

This clonotype was detected a few times. The chain couples TRBV5-1 to TRBJ2-1, with D possibly being TRBD1 or TRBD2 (5 bases each). Germline V gene lookup returns CDR1 SGHRS and CDR2 YFSETQ. The length of the CDR3 is 15 residues. V lost 0 bases, J lost 3 bases, and 10 bases lay in between. This CDR3 is CASSLAGSNYNEQFF. Here the CDR3 DNA reads TGCGCCAGCAGCTTGGCAGGGAGTAACTACAATGAGCAGTTCTTC.

There are many counts of this clonotype. The J gene is TRBJ2-1, the V gene TRBV20-1, with D hard to call. Trimming took 0 bases from V and 2 from J, leaving 14 bases between them. This CDR3 has 16 residues. Germline values: CDR1 DFQATT, CDR2 SNEGSKA (reference sequence). CDR3 loop: CSARDSRNSPYNEQFF. In nucleotides, the CDR3 is TGCAGTGCTAGAGATAGTAGAAATAGCCCCTACAATGAGCAGTTCTTC.

The sample holds a few counts of this clonotype. J is TRBJ2-7 and V is TRBV5-1; 7 bases align to TRBD2. This CDR3 has 16 residues. V shed 7 bases, J shed 0 bases, and the junction held 13 bases outside the gene matches. CDR1 SGHRS and CDR2 YFSETQ come from the germline V gene. DNA for the CDR3: TGCGCCAGCCACCTCGGGGGGAGGGAGTACTCCTACGAGCAGTACTTC. As protein: CASHLGGREYSYEQYF.

This sequence joins TRBV4-1 and TRBJ1-2; D ambiguous. The CDR3 loop spans 14 amino acids. CDR1 MGHRA and CDR2 YSYEKL come from the germline V gene. Trimming removed 1 base at V and 2 bases at J, with 8 bases between. The chain's CDR3 is CASSQVPHNYGYTF. CDR3 DNA sequence: TGCGCCAGCAGCCAAGTCCCACACAACTATGGCTACACCTTC.

With regard to this clonotype: Mismatch with germline at one junction end may stem from a read error. The chain carries TRBV28 and TRBJ2-1; D not certain. Germline-derived CDR1 and CDR2 are MDHEN and SYDVKM. The CDR3 runs to 14 residues. CDR3 DNA sequence: TGTGCCAGCAGTTTGAGCGACTCCTACAATGAGCAGTCCTTC. Amino acid sequence: CASSLSDSYNEQSF.

This clonotype was detected ten times or more. This chain connects TRBV7-3 to TRBJ1-6; 7 bases map to TRBD1. This CDR3 region has 15 residues. Trimming at V came to 5 bases and at J to 1 base, leaving 2 bases not matched to a gene. CDR1 and CDR2 from the germline V gene are SGHTA and FQGTGA. Here the CDR3 reads CASSLQGSYNSPLHF. DNA of the CDR3: TGTGCCAGCAGCCTACAGGGGTCCTATAATTCACCCCTCCACTTT.

The rearrangement joins TRBV29-1 to TRBJ2-1; D is ambiguous. This CDR3 comprises 14 residues. Per germline, CDR1 SQVTM and CDR2 ANQGSEA. The V gene lost 6 bases and the J gene lost 4 bases, with 16 bases spanning the gap. The CDR3: CSVKGSSPYNEQFF. The CDR3 bases are TGCAGCGTAAAAGGTTCTAGTCCGTACAATGAGCAGTTCTTC.

The table lists this clonotype with a few counts. The V and J genes are TRBV20-1 and TRBJ2-7, with 8 positions matching TRBD1. This CDR3 comprises 16 residues. The V gene end was trimmed by 0 bases and the J gene end by 5 bases; junction bases not matched to a gene: 12. Germline V gene data show CDR1 as DFQATT and CDR2 as SNEGSKA (reference sequence). CDR3 sequence (DNA): TGCAGTGCTAGAGACCATACCCGACAGGGGTTGAACGAGCAGTACTTC. Amino acids: CSARDHTRQGLNEQYF.

Only a few counts were recorded for this clonotype. This chain uses TRBV28 with TRBJ2-6, with D possibly being TRBD1 (6 bases). CDR1 and CDR2 from the germline V gene are MDHEN and SYDVKM. The CDR3 is 17 amino acids. The V and J ends lost 8 bases and 2 bases respectively, with 19 bases between them. The DNA of the CDR3 is TGTGCCAGCTCTCCCCCCTACGCAGGGGCTGGGGCCAACGTCCTGACTTTC. Translated, it gives CASSPPYAGAGANVLTF.

Note on this clonotype: Germline and junction disagree at one end, which may indicate a read error. V usage is TRBV12-3 or TRBV12-4 and J usage is TRBJ2-1; 11 nucleotides match TRBD2. CDR3 length: 19 amino acids. CDR3 sequence reads: CASSLAGGLFSAVINERFF. The CDR3 DNA reads TGTGCGAGCAGTTTAGCGGGAGGGCTATTTAGTGCGGTAATTAATGAGCGGTTCTTC.

This clonotype was counted a few times. This chain uses TRBV5-4 with TRBJ2-1, with TRBD2 identical over 10 bases. V was clipped by 0 bases and J by 0 bases; unmatched bases: 9. Germline V gene sequence: CDR1 SGHNT, CDR2 YYREEE (reference sequence). This CDR3 has 19 residues. CDR3 sequence reads: CASSLVSSGSSPSYNEQFF. As DNA, the CDR3 is TGTGCCAGCAGCTTGGTGTCTAGCGGGAGCTCCCCCTCCTACAATGAGCAGTTCTTC.